This T cell receptor beta chain was identified during a study of blood T cell repertoires in COVID-19. This table comes from immunoSEQ multiplex PCR, and its TCRdb copy is limited to in-frame clones, with some not included. The sample holds roughly 220,000 clones, roughly 90% seen once. The CDR3 totals 15 residues. With 5 bases clipped from V and 7 bases from J, the junction kept 13 bases outside the gene matches. Germline V gene sequence: CDR1 MNHEY, CDR2 SMNVEV (reference sequence). The chain uses TRBV27 and TRBJ2-7, with TRBD2 identical over 8 bases. This clonotype was sampled from a young man who had recovered from COVID-19. Sequencing used peripheral blood. CDR3 loop: CASSPSRGGGGEQYF. The CDR3 DNA is TGTGCCAGCAGTCCCAGCCGGGGGGGTGGGGGTGAGCAGTACTTC.